Each of the 18 T cell receptor beta chains below was sequenced from the same sample in a study of OX40 agonist ivuxolimab in advanced cancers. Libraries were constructed by the immunoSEQ multiplex PCR assay. TCRdb carries this immuneACCESS record with in-frame sequences only. Its versions omit some clonotypes, under half of them owing to an unresolved V gene in the studies checked, with the rest unexplained. This sample comprises 90,000 to 150,000 clones, around 91% of them detected only once. Approximately 0.51% of the sample comes from the top ten. Sequenced here: CD4+ or CD8+ T cells sorted from blood, sampled in a trial of the OX40 agonist ivuxolimab. Receptors were obtained from an adult with an advanced solid tumor such as melanoma, head and neck, liver or kidney cancer.

This clone showed up just a few times. The chain employs TRBV7-2 and TRBJ1-2; D unresolved. CDR3 size: 12 residues. Trimming took 3 bases from V and 5 from J, leaving 7 bases between them. Germline V gene lookup returns CDR1 SGHTA and CDR2 FQGNSA. The CDR3 protein is CASSFEGYGYTF. CDR3 bases: TGTGCCAGCAGCTTCGAGGGATATGGCTACACCTTC.

The CDR3 nucleotides are TGTGCCAGCACACCAGGGGAGCGCACCGGGGAGCTGTTTTTT. Its protein product is CASTPGERTGELFF. V is TRBV6-1 and J is TRBJ2-2; perhaps TRBD1 as D (6 bases). Trimming cost V 7 bases and J 4 bases, with 13 bases left between them. In germline, CDR1 is MNHNS, CDR2 SASEGT. The CDR3 runs to 14 residues.

This clone appeared a single time. This chain links TRBV27 with TRBJ1-3; D ambiguous. The V end lost 8 bases, the J end lost 2 bases, and 10 bases lay between the germline ends. The CDR3 sequence is 13 residues long. Germline CDR1 reads MNHEY; CDR2 reads SMNVEV (reference sequence). The CDR3 coding sequence is TGTGCCAGCTCGGGTTATGCTGGAAACACCATATATTTT. Its protein product is CASSGYAGNTIYF.

The genes are TRBV5-1 and TRBJ2-5; the D gene could be TRBD1 or TRBD2 (5 bases each). The V end lost 7 bases, the J end lost 0 bases, and 19 bases lay between the germline ends. From germline, CDR1 is SGHRS and CDR2 YFSETQ. This CDR3 region has 16 residues. This CDR3 reads CASCRLGTTYQETQYF. In DNA, the CDR3 is TGCGCCAGCTGTCGGTTAGGGACGACGTACCAAGAGACCCAGTACTTC.

The chain employs TRBV5-1 and TRBJ2-1; possible D gene TRBD1, 5 bases. This CDR3 comprises 16 residues. The V end lost 0 bases, the J end lost 0 bases, and 10 bases lay between the germline ends. CDR1 and CDR2 from the germline V gene are SGHRS and YFSETQ. The DNA for the CDR3 is TGCGCCAGCAGCTTGGACAGGCCGTCCTCCTACAATGAGCAGTTCTTC. Protein sequence: CASSLDRPSSYNEQFF.

The CDR3 bases are TGTGCCAGCAGTTTCTCGTTGACAGGGGGTGGCTACACCTTC. It translates to CASSFSLTGGGYTF. The genes are TRBV27 and TRBJ1-2; the match to TRBD1 covers 9 bases. Germline CDR1 reads MNHEY; CDR2 reads SMNVEV (reference sequence). V lost 3 bases, J lost 7 bases, and 6 bases stayed unmatched. The CDR3 has 14 amino acids.

V usage is TRBV19 and J usage is TRBJ2-3, with 11 bases fitting TRBD2. Germline V gene lookup returns CDR1 LNHDA and CDR2 SQIVND (reference sequence). CDR3 length: 15 amino acids. The V and J ends lost 4 bases and 2 bases, in that order; junction bases with no gene match: 2. CDR3 in DNA: TGTGCCAGTAGTACGGGACTAGCGGTCACAGATACGCAGTATTTT. Encoded protein: CASSTGLAVTDTQYF.

The gene calls are TRBV5-6 and TRBJ1-1; D not resolved. Germline CDR1 SGHDT, CDR2 YYEEEE. The CDR3 totals 11 residues. Trimming shortened V by 1 base and J by 5 bases, and 3 bases separated the two germline ends. The CDR3 nucleotides read TGTGCCAGCAGCTTGTTTACTGAAGCTTTCTTT. Protein sequence: CASSLFTEAFF.

The J gene is TRBJ2-5, the V gene TRBV2, with TRBD2 identical over 7 bases. Germline V CDR1 and CDR2: SNHLY, FYNNEI. Losses at the gene ends were 7 bases for V and 5 bases for J; bases not matched to a gene: 13. CDR3 length: 15 residues. CDR3 bases: TGTGCCAGCACTGCTCCGGGACTATCAGTGGAGACCCAGTACTTC. Protein sequence: CASTAPGLSVETQYF.

For the CDR3, the DNA is TGTGCCAGCAGTGCTCTTAGGGGGGATACGCAGTATTTT. This codes for CASSALRGDTQYF. V and J are TRBV6-1 and TRBJ2-3, with a weak D call TRBD1 (6 bases). Germline CDR1 is MNHNS and CDR2 is SASEGT. The V end was cut by 4 bases, the J end by 6 bases, with 11 bases between. CDR3 length equals 13 residues.

This chain joins TRBV20-1 and TRBJ1-2, with D possibly TRBD1 on 5 matching bases. The CDR3 contains 11 residues. Germline CDR1 and CDR2: DFQATT and SNEGSKA (reference sequence). DNA of the CDR3: TGCGGTGACAGCTACAATTTTGGCTACACCTTC. It specifies CGDSYNFGYTF.

This chain connects TRBV25-1 to TRBJ2-5; 9 bases map to TRBD2. The V segment lost 1 base and the J segment 5 bases; nucleotides outside the gene matches: 11. Germline V gene data show CDR1 as MGHDK and CDR2 as SYGVNS. The CDR3 loop spans 17 amino acids. CDR3 DNA sequence: TGTGCCAGCAGTGAATGGGAGGGTAGCGGGGGTGCGGAGACCCAGTACTTC. Amino acids: CASSEWEGSGGAETQYF.

The CDR3 sequence is CASSTLAGGPNEQFF. CDR3 in DNA: TGTGCCAGCAGCACACTAGCGGGGGGGCCCAATGAGCAGTTCTTC. The chain carries TRBV11-2 and TRBJ2-1; 13 nucleotides agree with TRBD2. Unmatched junction bases numbered 4, after V lost 5 bases and J lost 6 bases. Germline V gene data show CDR1 as SGHAT and CDR2 as FQNNGV. This CDR3 has 15 residues.

DNA of the CDR3: TGTGCCAGCAGTGTTACTAGCGAGTTCTTC. Encoded protein: CASSVTSEFF. This chain joins TRBV2 and TRBJ2-1, with 7 positions matching TRBD2. The CDR3 is 10 residues long. The V gene's germline CDR1 is SNHLY and CDR2 FYNNEI. Losses at the gene ends were 4 bases for V and 14 bases for J; bases not matched to a gene: 2.

The genes are TRBV10-1 and TRBJ1-1; weak D call: TRBD1 (5 bases). V lost 5 bases and J 2 bases, leaving 9 bases between the germline ends. Germline CDR1 and CDR2: WNHNN and SYGVQD (reference sequence). The CDR3 spans 13 residues. The CDR3 loop is CASSKGINTEAFF. The CDR3 nucleotides are TGCGCCAGCAGTAAGGGGATCAACACTGAAGCTTTCTTT.

The V gene is TRBV6-1, the J gene TRBJ2-6; possible D gene TRBD1, 6 bases. V lost 6 bases to trimming and J lost 1 base, with 7 bases between them. This CDR3 has 14 residues. Germline CDR1 MNHNS, CDR2 SASEGT. The CDR3, as DNA: TGTGCCAGCAGCAGGGGTTCTGGGGCCAACGTCCTGACTTTC. It yields the protein CASSRGSGANVLTF.

Of note for this clone: Other DNA sequences of this sample code for an identical CDR3. This chain uses TRBV28 with TRBJ1-2; D is ambiguous. The CDR3 loop spans 12 amino acids. The V gene's germline CDR1 is MDHEN and CDR2 SYDVKM. Trimming took 3 bases from V and 8 from J, leaving 10 bases between them. Here the CDR3 reads CASSLGTGGYTF. As DNA, the CDR3 is TGTGCCAGCAGTTTGGGCACGGGAGGCTACACCTTC.

The V call is TRBV19, the J call TRBJ2-3; 7 bases are shared with TRBD1. The germline V gene encodes CDR1 LNHDA and CDR2 SQIVND (reference sequence). The junction had 4 bases not matched to a gene; V was cut back by 6 bases and J by 1 base. The CDR3 runs to 14 residues. In DNA form, the CDR3 reads TGTGCCAGTAGCTCAGGACAGGGCACAGATACGCAGTATTTT. Amino acids: CASSSGQGTDTQYF.